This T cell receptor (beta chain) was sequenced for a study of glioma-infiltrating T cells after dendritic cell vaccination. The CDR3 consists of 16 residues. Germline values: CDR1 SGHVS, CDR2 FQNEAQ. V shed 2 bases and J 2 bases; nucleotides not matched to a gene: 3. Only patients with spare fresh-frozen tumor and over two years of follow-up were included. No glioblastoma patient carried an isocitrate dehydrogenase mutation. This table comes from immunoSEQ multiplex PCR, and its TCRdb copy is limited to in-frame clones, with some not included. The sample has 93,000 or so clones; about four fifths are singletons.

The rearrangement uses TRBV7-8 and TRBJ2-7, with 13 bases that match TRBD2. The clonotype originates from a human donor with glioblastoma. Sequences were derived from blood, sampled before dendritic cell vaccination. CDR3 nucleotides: TGTGCCAGCAGCTTACTGGGACTAGCGGGGACCTACGAGCAGTACTTC. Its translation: CASSLLGLAGTYEQYF.